What follows are 14 T cell receptor beta chains derived from one specimen sequenced in a study of blood T cell repertoires in COVID-19. This table comes from immunoSEQ multiplex PCR, and its TCRdb copy is limited to in-frame clones, with some not included. The table includes roughly 16,000 clones, around 84% detected once. Sequencing was carried out using peripheral blood. These TCRs come from a human donor in a cohort sampled during active COVID-19.

This rearrangement joins TRBV19 to TRBJ1-5, with 9 bases identical to TRBD1. CDR1 is LNHDA and CDR2 is SQIVND in the germline V gene (reference sequence). CDR3 length: 18 amino acids. The V and J ends lost 7 bases and 0 bases, in that order; junction bases with no gene match: 13. The CDR3 sequence: CASTLSLWDRDSNQPQHF. The CDR3 nucleotides are TGTGCCAGTACCCTCAGTCTTTGGGACAGGGATAGCAATCAGCCCCAGCATTTT.

Only a few counts were recorded for this clone. Different DNA sequences within this sample yield the same CDR3. The chain joins TRBV5-1 to TRBJ1-1, with D possibly being TRBD1 (5 bases). With 3 bases removed from V and 1 base from J, the gap between germline ends came to 7 bases. CDR3 length: 13 residues. Germline CDR1 is SGHRS and CDR2 is YFSETQ. This CDR3 reads CASSSTGNTEAFF. In DNA form, the CDR3 reads TGCGCCAGCAGCTCAACAGGGAACACTGAAGCTTTCTTT.

The gene calls are TRBV29-1 and TRBJ1-6; D is perhaps TRBD1 (6 bases). This CDR3 has 13 residues. The germline V gene has CDR1 SQVTM and CDR2 ANQGSEA. Trimming cost V 6 bases and J 10 bases, with 16 bases left between them. In DNA, the CDR3 is TGCAGCGTCTCGACAGGTGCTACGTCACCCCTCCACTTT. As protein: CSVSTGATSPLHF.

A single count supports this clone. V gene TRBV4-1 combines with J gene TRBJ1-1; tentative D call: TRBD1 (5 bases). Germline V lookup: CDR1 MGHRA, CDR2 YSYEKL. V was trimmed by 0 bases and J by 1 base, leaving 15 bases between them. This CDR3 comprises 17 residues. Here the CDR3 reads CASSQEPFWGGNTEAFF. In DNA form, the CDR3 reads TGCGCCAGCAGCCAAGAACCCTTTTGGGGGGGGAACACTGAAGCTTTCTTT.

V is TRBV5-6 and J is TRBJ2-4; D remains ambiguous. The CDR3 runs to 16 residues. The germline V gene encodes CDR1 SGHDT and CDR2 YYEEEE. The ends were cut back, 0 bases at V and 0 bases at J, with 10 bases in the middle. This chain's CDR3 is CASSLAEVQAKNIQYF. The DNA for the CDR3 is TGTGCCAGCAGCTTGGCCGAGGTCCAAGCCAAAAACATTCAGTACTTC. Supplemented by reference TRBV5-6 and TRBJ2-4, the full variable domain reads DAGVTQSPTHLIKTRGQQVTLRCSPKSGHDTVSWYQQALGQGPQFIFQYYEEEERQRGNFPDRFSGHQFPNYSSELNVNALLLGDSALYLCASSLAEVQAKNIQYFGAGTRLSVL.

CDR3 loop: CASSLDASGNYEQYF. The CDR3 DNA follows: TGTGCCAGCAGCTTGGATGCTAGCGGGAACTACGAGCAGTACTTC. This chain connects TRBV5-4 to TRBJ2-7; 9 bases match TRBD2. Germline V gene lookup returns CDR1 SGHNT and CDR2 YYREEE (reference sequence). CDR3 length: 15 amino acids. Trimming took 0 bases from V and 3 from J; bases not matched to a gene: 4.

V is TRBV7-2 and J is TRBJ2-7; D possibly corresponds to TRBD2 (6 bases). The CDR3 covers 15 residues. Germline assignment: CDR1 SGHTA and CDR2 FQGNSA. With 7 bases removed from V and 1 base from J, the gap between germline ends came to 17 bases. The CDR3 DNA sequence: TGTGCCAGCACCTCACGCGGGGCGGGGTCCTACGAGCAGTACTTC. Its protein product is CASTSRGAGSYEQYF.

By its share, this clone is medium-sized (0.01 to 0.1%). The J gene is TRBJ1-2, the V gene TRBV7-9; maybe TRBD1 (6 bases). The CDR3 is 14 amino acids. Looked up from germline, CDR1 is SEHNR and CDR2 is FQNEAQ (reference sequence). Trimming took 5 bases from V and 3 from J, leaving 13 bases between them. This chain's CDR3 is CASSQFDRYYGYTF. The CDR3 coding sequence is TGTGCCAGCAGCCAATTCGACAGGTACTATGGCTACACCTTC. The full variable domain, rest sourced from reference TRBV7-9 and TRBJ1-2, is DTGVSQNPRHKITKRGQNVTFRCDPISEHNRLYWYRQTLGQGPEFLTYFQNEAQLEKSRLLSDRFSAERPKGSFSTLEIQRTEQGDSAMYLCASSQFDRYYGYTFGSGTRLTVV.

The V call is TRBV11-2, the J call TRBJ2-2; D is unclear. Trimming removed 0 bases from V and 8 bases from J, with 7 bases in between. The V gene's germline CDR1 is SGHAT and CDR2 FQNNGV. The CDR3 totals 13 residues. CDR3 protein: CASSLDRQGELFF. CDR3 DNA sequence: TGTGCCAGCAGCTTAGATCGTCAGGGGGAGCTGTTTTTT.

The chain combines TRBV7-2 with TRBJ2-1; weak D call: TRBD1 (5 bases). Trimming cost V 7 bases and J 0 bases, with 10 bases left between them. Germline V gene data show CDR1 as SGHTA and CDR2 as FQGNSA. The CDR3 totals 14 residues. The CDR3 bases are TGTGCCAGCAACCGACAGAGCTCCTACAATGAGCAGTTCTTC. It specifies CASNRQSSYNEQFF.

The chain employs TRBV7-3 and TRBJ2-3, with 13 bases that match TRBD2. This CDR3 is 18 amino acids long. The trim removed 5 bases at V and 5 bases at J, leaving 13 bases unmatched. Germline V gene sequence: CDR1 SGHTA, CDR2 FQGTGA. In nucleotides, the CDR3 is TGTGCCAGCAGCCTGGGACTAGCGGGGACTAGCTTTGAAGATACGCAGTATTTT. It specifies CASSLGLAGTSFEDTQYF.

The chain couples TRBV9 to TRBJ2-1; 9 bases map to TRBD2. This CDR3 has 17 residues. Trimming cost V 0 bases and J 4 bases; bases outside gene matches: 8. Germline V CDR1 and CDR2: SGDLS, YYNGEE. The CDR3 reads CASSVAPLAGTYNEQFF. Here the CDR3 DNA reads TGTGCCAGCAGCGTAGCTCCACTAGCGGGTACATACAATGAGCAGTTCTTC.

This chain connects TRBV11-2 to TRBJ1-2; 8 positions match TRBD1. Germline CDR1 and CDR2: SGHAT and FQNNGV. This CDR3 region has 17 residues. After removal of 2 bases from V and 2 bases from J, the junction contained 10 bases not matched to a gene. The DNA of the CDR3 is TGTGCCAGCAGCTTAACGGGGACAGGTGCTACCAACTATGGCTACACCTTC. This encodes CASSLTGTGATNYGYTF. The full variable domain, rest sourced from reference TRBV11-2 and TRBJ1-2, is EAGVAQSPRYKIIEKRQSVAFWCNPISGHATLYWYQQILGQGPKLLIQFQNNGVVDDSQLPKDRFSAERLKGVDSTLKIQPAKLEDSAVYLCASSLTGTGATNYGYTFGSGTRLTVV.

V and J are TRBV7-2 and TRBJ2-1; 13 nucleotides agree with TRBD2. The length of the CDR3 is 16 residues. Germline CDR1 and CDR2: SGHTA and FQGNSA. J gave up 6 bases and V 1 base, and 3 bases lay outside the gene matches. The CDR3 loop is CASSLGLAGGSNEQFF. CDR3 coding DNA: TGTGCCAGCAGCTTAGGACTAGCGGGGGGATCCAATGAGCAGTTCTTC.